Here is one T cell receptor (beta chain) with its context. The data were taken from a study of blood T cell repertoires in COVID-19. In the study overall: COVID-19 samples collected from the United States, Italy and Spain covered acute and convalescent phases. T cells, B-cell-depleted T cells, or PBMCs provided the cDNA or gDNA that served as material.

In the authors' methods: Cell counts per sample came from amplifying reference gene primers. Repertoires were generated with immunoSEQ multiplex PCR, while TCRdb's copy carries only in-frame clones and drops some. The V and J calls and clone size come from that table; D and trimming were worked out from the DNA. The table has around 180,000 clones, roughly nine tenths seen once; the top ten hold over 2%. Germline V CDR1 and CDR2: SGHTA, FQGNSA. The junction had 5 bases not matched to a gene; V was cut back by 3 bases and J by 2 bases. This CDR3 has 16 residues. Recruitment covered about 25 US areas and drew participants whose ages spanned roughly 18 to 100 years.

This receptor was obtained from a middle-aged woman with acute COVID-19. The chain is built from TRBV7-2 and TRBJ2-1, with 9 bases fitting TRBD2. Sequenced: PBMCs or T cells enriched from blood (not recorded which). The CDR3 loop reads CASSLGLAGAYNEQFF. The DNA for the CDR3 is TGTGCCAGCAGCTTGGGATTAGCGGGAGCCTACAATGAGCAGTTCTTC. Full variable domain (missing parts from reference TRBV7-2 and TRBJ2-1): GAGVSQSPSNKVTEKGKDVELRCDPISGHTALYWYRQSLGQGLEFLIYFQGNSAPDKSGLPSDRFSAERTGGSVSTLTIQRTQQEDSAVYLCASSLGLAGAYNEQFFGPGTRLTVL.